One sample yielded the 24 T cell receptor beta chains listed below, sequenced in a study of blood T cell repertoires in COVID-19. The repertoire was sequenced with immunoSEQ multiplex PCR; TCRdb's copy has only in-frame clones and lacks some. This sample has more than 150,000 clones, with nearly 90% found just once. The sequenced sample consisted of peripheral blood. The receptor source for this set is a man aged 45-60 years with acute or convalescent COVID-19.

This clone was seen only a few times. The genes are TRBV30 and TRBJ2-2; possibly TRBD2 for D (5 bases). The CDR3 length is 13 residues. V lost 3 bases and J 5 bases, leaving 10 bases between the germline ends. Germline CDR1 GTSNPN, CDR2 SVGIG (reference sequence). The CDR3 loop reads CAWRAWETGELFF. CDR3 in DNA: TGTGCCTGGAGGGCGTGGGAGACCGGGGAGCTGTTTTTT.

The gene calls are TRBV6-5 and TRBJ1-2; possibly TRBD1 for D (6 bases). CDR3 length equals 13 residues. The germline gives CDR1 MNHEY, CDR2 SVGAGI. Between the trimmed V and J ends, which lost 4 bases and 4 bases, there was a span of 10 bases. The CDR3 loop is CASSSPGAYGYTF. DNA for the CDR3: TGTGCCAGCAGTTCTCCAGGGGCCTATGGCTACACCTTC.

V gene TRBV5-6 combines with J gene TRBJ1-1; TRBD1 agrees at 8 bases. Germline CDR1 SGHDT, CDR2 YYEEEE. V gave up 4 bases and J gave up 1 base; unmatched junction bases: 6. There are 15 residues in the CDR3. The CDR3 is CASSTITGGNTEAFF. The CDR3 bases are TGTGCCAGCAGCACCATTACAGGGGGGAACACTGAAGCTTTCTTT. Filled out from reference TRBV5-6 and TRBJ1-1, the complete variable domain reads DAGVTQSPTHLIKTRGQQVTLRCSPKSGHDTVSWYQQALGQGPQFIFQYYEEEERQRGNFPDRFSGHQFPNYSSELNVNALLLGDSALYLCASSTITGGNTEAFFGQGTRLTVV.

This clone is a singleton in its sample. The chain recombines TRBV11-2 with TRBJ2-3; weak D call: TRBD1 (6 bases). Per the germline V gene, CDR1 is SGHAT and CDR2 is FQNNGV. Trimming took off 5 bases at V and 1 base at J, with 7 bases between the two ends. This CDR3 comprises 13 residues. CDR3 sequence: CASSKGGTDTQYF. The CDR3 DNA follows: TGTGCCAGCAGCAAGGGGGGCACAGATACGCAGTATTTT.

The chain joins TRBV28 to TRBJ1-2; D gene unclear. Germline CDR1 is MDHEN and CDR2 is SYDVKM. The CDR3 sequence is 12 residues long. The V end lost 7 bases, the J end lost 5 bases, and 11 bases lay between the germline ends. The CDR3 region has the DNA TGTGCCAGCACCCAGGAGGGTTATGGCTACACCTTC. This translates into CASTQEGYGYTF.

The chain combines TRBV18 with TRBJ1-2; D ambiguous. Germline assignment: CDR1 KGHSH and CDR2 LQKENI. The CDR3 contains 13 residues. Trimming cost V 2 bases and J 4 bases, with 8 bases left between them. For the CDR3, the DNA is TGTGCCAGCTCACCAAACGAGGGCTATGGCTACACCTTC. Translated, it gives CASSPNEGYGYTF.

The V gene is TRBV18, the J gene TRBJ1-4, with 8 bases lining up with TRBD1. J lost 7 bases, V lost 1 base, and 5 bases had no gene match. Germline-derived CDR1 and CDR2 are KGHSH and LQKENI. CDR3 size: 15 residues. DNA of the CDR3: TGTGCCAGCTCACCACTTCGGACAGGGTTTGAAAAACTGTTTTTT. Amino acids: CASSPLRTGFEKLFF.

V usage is TRBV30 and J usage is TRBJ1-4; 9 bases match TRBD1. The trim removed 4 bases at V and 8 bases at J, leaving 5 bases unmatched. CDR3 length: 13 residues. CDR1 and CDR2 (germline): GTSNPN, SVGIG (reference sequence). CDR3 sequence reads: CAWNRGLREKLFF. The CDR3 DNA sequence: TGTGCCTGGAACAGGGGGCTACGAGAAAAACTGTTTTTT.

The rearrangement links TRBV27 to TRBJ1-1, with D possibly TRBD1 on 5 matching bases. CDR3 length: 16 residues. V lost 6 bases and J 7 bases, leaving 24 bases between the germline ends. CDR1 and CDR2 from the germline V gene are MNHEY and SMNVEV (reference sequence). DNA of the CDR3: TGTGCCAGCAGGGGAGGGAGGGCGCAGGATAGGGGTGAAGCTTTCTTT. This codes for CASRGGRAQDRGEAFF.

This chain links TRBV5-1 with TRBJ1-4; maybe TRBD1 (6 bases). V lost 0 bases to trimming and J lost 8 bases, with 8 bases between them. CDR1 is SGHRS, CDR2 YFSETQ, per germline. The CDR3 is 13 residues long. The CDR3: CASSLGQEEKLFF. In nucleotides, the CDR3 is TGCGCCAGCAGCTTGGGACAGGAGGAAAAACTGTTTTTT.

The rearrangement joins TRBV19 to TRBJ2-7, with 8 bases aligning to TRBD2. There are 15 residues in the CDR3. In germline, CDR1 is LNHDA, CDR2 SQIVND (reference sequence). Trimming at V came to 3 bases and at J to 3 bases, leaving 7 bases not matched to a gene. The CDR3 loop is CASSISGLGFYEQYF. For the CDR3, the DNA is TGTGCCAGTAGTATTTCGGGACTAGGGTTCTACGAGCAGTACTTC.

The CDR3 loop is CASSFSTGGAWGNTIYF. CDR3 sequence (DNA): TGTGCCAGCAGCTTCAGCACGGGGGGCGCGTGGGGAAACACCATATATTTT. V usage is TRBV11-2 and J usage is TRBJ1-3; tentatively, D is TRBD1 (6 bases). Per germline, CDR1 SGHAT and CDR2 FQNNGV. The CDR3 length is 17 residues. The germline V and J ends were trimmed by 3 bases and 4 bases, with 19 bases remaining between them.

The chain joins TRBV19 to TRBJ1-3; no clear D. CDR3 length equals 15 residues. Trimming left V 3 bases short and J 0 bases short, with 9 bases between. Germline V gives CDR1 LNHDA, CDR2 SQIVND (reference sequence). CDR3 sequence: CASSMSVFSGNTIYF. CDR3 in DNA: TGTGCCAGTAGTATGTCTGTGTTCTCTGGAAACACCATATATTTT.

DNA of the CDR3: TGTGCCACATTAGGCGGGTACACTGAAGCTTTCTTT. Translation gives CATLGGYTEAFF. The rearrangement uses TRBV6-5 and TRBJ1-1, with unresolved D. The CDR3 is 12 amino acids. V shed 10 bases and J shed 3 bases, with 12 bases lying between them. Germline CDR1 and CDR2: MNHEY and SVGAGI.

The chain is built from TRBV11-2 and TRBJ2-3; 8 bases fit TRBD2. Germline V gene data show CDR1 as SGHAT and CDR2 as FQNNGV. V dropped 2 bases and J dropped 2; count of bases not matched to a gene: 6. The CDR3 is 16 amino acids. The DNA for the CDR3 is TGTGCCAGCAGCTTACTAGCGGGTTTGAACACAGATACGCAGTATTTT. Translated, it gives CASSLLAGLNTDTQYF.

The genes are TRBV7-7 and TRBJ2-2, with 13 nucleotides matching TRBD2. Germline V gene lookup returns CDR1 SSHAT and CDR2 FNYEAQ (reference sequence). The V gene end was trimmed by 5 bases and the J gene end by 5 bases; junction bases not matched to a gene: 5. CDR3 size: 16 residues. The CDR3 DNA reads TGTGCCAGCAGCCGAGGACTAGCGGGAGTTACCGGGGAGCTGTTTTTT. Protein: CASSRGLAGVTGELFF.

The chain links TRBV6-1 to TRBJ2-1, with TRBD2 identical over 9 bases. Germline-derived CDR1 and CDR2 are MNHNS and SASEGT. The trim removed 1 base at V and 9 bases at J, leaving 10 bases unmatched. CDR3 length equals 16 residues. CDR3 region: CASSEVLAGGFLEQFF. The DNA for the CDR3 is TGTGCCAGCAGTGAAGTACTGGCGGGGGGGTTTCTTGAGCAGTTCTTC.

The genes are TRBV18 and TRBJ1-5, with D uncertain. This CDR3 is 16 amino acids long. Germline CDR1 reads KGHSH; CDR2 reads LQKENI. The V end lost 2 bases, the J end lost 4 bases, and 15 bases lay between the germline ends. The CDR3 loop reads CASSPNLPGSNQPQHF. CDR3 DNA: TGTGCCAGCTCACCAAATCTCCCGGGGTCAAATCAGCCCCAGCATTTT.

The rearrangement links TRBV5-1 to TRBJ2-3, with 7 bases matching TRBD1. Germline-derived CDR1 and CDR2 are SGHRS and YFSETQ. The V segment lost 6 bases and the J segment 0 bases; nucleotides outside the gene matches: 4. The CDR3 contains 14 residues. The CDR3 DNA is TGCGCCAGCACTATGGGACAGAGCACAGATACGCAGTATTTT. It codes for CASTMGQSTDTQYF.

The V call is TRBV7-2, the J call TRBJ2-7; 7 bases match TRBD1. The CDR3 has 13 residues. V shed 5 bases and J 5 bases; nucleotides not matched to a gene: 6. Germline CDR1 and CDR2: SGHTA and FQGNSA. The CDR3 sequence is CASSSDRVNEQYV. CDR3 bases: TGTGCCAGCAGCAGCGACAGGGTAAACGAGCAGTACGTC.

The chain combines TRBV25-1 with TRBJ1-5, with TRBD1 identical over 8 bases. Losses at the gene ends were 8 bases for V and 6 bases for J; bases not matched to a gene: 9. Germline V gene lookup returns CDR1 MGHDK and CDR2 SYGVNS. This CDR3 contains 14 residues. This CDR3 is CASELSGGSQPQHF. CDR3 in DNA: TGTGCCAGCGAGTTATCAGGGGGCAGTCAGCCCCAGCATTTT.

The chain's CDR3 is CSVEVYRGSHEQYF. CDR3 nucleotides: TGCAGCGTTGAAGTGTATAGGGGGAGCCACGAGCAGTACTTC. V gene TRBV29-1 combines with J gene TRBJ2-7; D possibly corresponds to TRBD1 (6 bases). CDR1 and CDR2 (germline): SQVTM, ANQGSEA. The CDR3 totals 14 residues. Trimming left V 1 base short and J 5 bases short, with 15 bases between.

The CDR3, as DNA: TGTGCCAGCAGCTTCTTCGGTCCTAGCGGAGGCCGGGATGAGCAGTTCTTC. Protein: CASSFFGPSGGRDEQFF. This chain uses TRBV7-6 with TRBJ2-1, with 7 nucleotides matching TRBD2. This CDR3 is 17 amino acids long. Germline trimming cut 3 bases from V and 8 bases from J; bases unmatched to any gene: 16. Germline assignment: CDR1 SGHVS and CDR2 FNYEAQ.

The gene calls are TRBV19 and TRBJ1-2; D is unclear. V was cut by 0 bases and J by 4 bases, with 9 bases left in between. The CDR3 loop spans 14 amino acids. Germline V lookup: CDR1 LNHDA, CDR2 SQIVND (reference sequence). CDR3 amino acids: CASSIEGRGYGYTF. For the CDR3, the DNA is TGTGCCAGTAGTATAGAAGGACGGGGCTATGGCTACACCTTC.